The rows below give T cell receptor beta chains drawn from one sample of a study of blood T cells in healthy people across ages. TCRdb re-derived calls from the 5' RACE reads in MiXCR, one entry per CDR3 protein. Among roughly 1,700,000 distinct CDR3 sequences listed, 28% were seen once. Sequencing used blood. These receptors all stem from a woman aged 25-40 years in good health. Both conserved end residues are part of each CDR3. D genes are given only for firm matches. Size values are once, few and many counts, or a class for expanded clones, and some rows have none.

v_gene,abundance,j_gene,d_gene,CDR3nt,CDR3aa
TRBV20-1,.,TRBJ2-7,.,TGCAGTGCTTCGGGACTCGACTACGAGCAGTACTTC,CSASGLDYEQYF
TRBV4-3,many,TRBJ2-5,TRBD2,TGCGCCAGCAGCCAAGCCGTGGGGGGAGGGCAAGAGACCCAGTACTTC,CASSQAVGGGQETQYF
TRBV5-4,.,TRBJ2-3,.,TGTGCCAGCCTAGACAGTACCACAGATACGCAGTATTTT,CASLDSTTDTQYF
TRBV6-5,few,TRBJ1-2,TRBD1,TGTGCCAGCAGCCCACGGGACAGGTCCCCTAACTATGGCTACACCTTC,CASSPRDRSPNYGYTF
TRBV12-3/TRBV12-4,many,TRBJ2-1,TRBD1,TGTGCCAGCAGTTTAAGGACAGGGGAATACAATGAGCAGTTCTTC,CASSLRTGEYNEQFF
TRBV29-1,few,TRBJ2-1,.,TGCAGCGTTGAAGGGTCGGAGGAGGCGCGAGATGAGCAGTTCTTC,CSVEGSEEARDEQFF
TRBV4-1,few,TRBJ1-1,.,TGCGCCAGCAGCCAAGAAGGGAGGCGTGGAGCTTTCTTT,CASSQEGRRGAFF
TRBV28,.,TRBJ2-6,.,TGTGCCAGCAGTTTAAGGAGACCCGGCGTCCTGACTTTC,CASSLRRPGVLTF
TRBV7-9,few,TRBJ2-5,.,TGTGCCAGCAGCTTAAGGGGTAGGCTCCAAGAGACCCAGTACTTC,CASSLRGRLQETQYF
TRBV29-1,few,TRBJ2-7,TRBD1,TGCAGCGTTGAGCTGGACAGGGTGGGCGAGCAGTACTTC,CSVELDRVGEQYF
TRBV5-4,few,TRBJ1-5,.,TGTGCCAGCCAGGAGGGGCGAGGCAATCAGCCCCAGCATTTT,CASQEGRGNQPQHF
TRBV4-1,few,TRBJ2-2,.,TGCGCCAGCAGCCCTACAGGGTCGAACACCGGGGAGCTGTTTTTT,CASSPTGSNTGELFF
TRBV3-1,few,TRBJ2-7,.,TGTGCCAGCAGCCCGGACTCCCAAAGGGAGCAGTACTTC,CASSPDSQREQYF
TRBV27,.,TRBJ2-3,TRBD2,TGTGCCAGCAGTTTAGCGGCTAGCGGGGGGGCCCGGACGCAGTATTTT,CASSLAASGGARTQYF
TRBV7-2,few,TRBJ1-1,.,TGTGCCAGCAGCTCAATACAGGCGGCTGAAGCTTTCTTT,CASSSIQAAEAFF
TRBV6-1,.,TRBJ2-6,TRBD1,TGTGCCAGCGGAGCCGGGACAGGGTCCTCTGGGGCCGACGTCCTGACTTTC,CASGAGTGSSGADVLTF
TRBV29-1,few,TRBJ1-1,.,TGCAGCGTGACAGCAAACACTGAAGCTTTCTTT,CSVTANTEAFF
TRBV27,few,TRBJ2-1,TRBD1,TGTGCCAGCAGTCCACGGACAGGGACCTCCTCCTACAATGAGCAGTTCTTC,CASSPRTGTSSYNEQFF
TRBV7-6,.,TRBJ2-4,TRBD1,TGTGCCAGCAGCTCCTCACAGGGGGCGGCCTACAATGAGCAGTACTTC,CASSSSQGAAYNEQYF
TRBV15,.,TRBJ2-5,.,TGTGCCACCAGCAGAGACAGGGCCCCTCAAGAGACCCAGTACTTC,CATSRDRAPQETQYF
TRBV7-9,many,TRBJ2-7,.,TGTGCCAGCAGCTCTAGTTATAGCGGAGACTACTACGAGCAGTACTTC,CASSSSYSGDYYEQYF
TRBV29-1,.,TRBJ1-4,.,TGCAGCGTTGAACATAGTCCTCCAGTTCTGTTTTTT,CSVEHSPPVLFF
TRBV12-3/TRBV12-4,.,TRBJ2-5,TRBD1,TGTGCCAGCAGCCCAGGGGGCGCCCCTTTCCAAGAGACCCAGTACTTC,CASSPGGAPFQETQYF
TRBV7-2,.,TRBJ2-7,TRBD2,TGTGCCAGCAGCTTAGTGAGAATGCTAGCGGTCTTCTACGAGCAGTACTTC,CASSLVRMLAVFYEQYF
TRBV7-2,.,TRBJ2-1,TRBD2,TGTGCCAGCAGCTCCCAGACTAGCGGGAGACACTACAATGAGCAGTTCTTC,CASSSQTSGRHYNEQFF
TRBV20-1,.,TRBJ1-1,.,TGCAGTGCTAGAGATCGCCGGACGGGTCTGAACACTGAAGCTTTCTTT,CSARDRRTGLNTEAFF
TRBV18,few,TRBJ2-1,.,TGTGCCAGCACCTACTCTCCCATGGGGCTCGATGAGCAGTTCTTC,CASTYSPMGLDEQFF
TRBV6-5,few,TRBJ2-5,.,TGTGCCAGCAGTTACTCGAGGTACCAAGAGACCCAGTACTTC,CASSYSRYQETQYF
TRBV20-1,.,TRBJ2-7,TRBD2,TGCAGTGCTACGACTAGCGGGAGGTCAAGGTACGAGCAGTACTTC,CSATTSGRSRYEQYF
TRBV27,.,TRBJ2-7,TRBD1,TGTGCCAGCAGGGATCTAGACAGGGCTTACGAGCAGTACTTC,CASRDLDRAYEQYF
TRBV7-2,once,TRBJ2-7,TRBD2,TGTGCCAGCAGCTTATGGGGACTAGTGGACAATGAGCAGTACTTC,CASSLWGLVDNEQYF
TRBV7-2,.,TRBJ1-1,.,TGTGCCAGCAGCTTAGGGCTCGAGTGGACTGAAGCTTTCTTT,CASSLGLEWTEAFF
TRBV5-1,many,TRBJ2-4,TRBD2,TGCGCCAGCAGCTCGAACACCGGACTAGCGGGGAAACAGTACTTC,CASSSNTGLAGKQYF
TRBV5-6,.,TRBJ2-1,.,TGTGCCAGCAGCTTGGCTCGGCAGGAGACATCCTACAATGAGCAGTTCTTC,CASSLARQETSYNEQFF